What follows is one T cell receptor (beta chain) and its context. Its antigen is not identified. The data were obtained in a study of a mutant IDH1 vaccine in newly diagnosed glioma. About the research overall: Vaccination began 4-6 weeks post radiotherapy alone, or with temozolomide cycles.

This table comes from immunoSEQ multiplex PCR, and its TCRdb copy is limited to in-frame clones, with some not included. The table has tens of thousands of clones, around 86% seen once. The CDR3 covers 12 residues. Germline assignment: CDR1 GTSNPN and CDR2 SVGIG (reference sequence). V gave up 0 bases and J gave up 8 bases, with 10 bases separating them. Time point meaning: week 35, safety follow-up. Every single dose of the vaccine, 300 ug of mutant IDH1 20-mer peptide, came with topical imiquimod. Patients received eight vaccinations in weeks 1, 3, 5, 7, 11, 15, 19, 23. The donor cohort comprised cases of new WHO grade 3 or 4 IDH1-mutant, ATRX-lost astrocytoma.

The receptor's source is a man aged 25 to 40 with glioma. The chain uses TRBV30 and TRBJ1-2; TRBD1 might be the D (5 bases). Sequenced here: PBMCs, sampled from a glioma patient whose treatment included an IDH1 peptide vaccine. The CDR3 loop reads CAWSVGVVGYTF. As DNA, the CDR3 is TGTGCCTGGAGTGTAGGGGTGGTGGGCTACACCTTC.